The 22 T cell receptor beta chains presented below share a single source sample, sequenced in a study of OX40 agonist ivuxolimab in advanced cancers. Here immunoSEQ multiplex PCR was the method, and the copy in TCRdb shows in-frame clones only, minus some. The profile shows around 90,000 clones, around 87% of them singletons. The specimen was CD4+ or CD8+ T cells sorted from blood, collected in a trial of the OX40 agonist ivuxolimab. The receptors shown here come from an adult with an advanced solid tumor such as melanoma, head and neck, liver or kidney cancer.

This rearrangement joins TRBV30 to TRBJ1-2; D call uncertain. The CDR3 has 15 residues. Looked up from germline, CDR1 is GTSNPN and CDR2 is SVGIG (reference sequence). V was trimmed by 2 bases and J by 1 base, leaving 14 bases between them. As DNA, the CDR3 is TGTGCCTGGAGTAAGGGTATCGGGAGTAACTATGGCTACACCTTC. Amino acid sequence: CAWSKGIGSNYGYTF.

The CDR3 bases are TGTGCCAGTAGTATGCAGTTCCGGACAGATACGCAGTATTTT. Protein: CASSMQFRTDTQYF. This sequence joins TRBV19 and TRBJ2-3; no firm D call. The CDR3 runs 14 residues. Trimming left V 3 bases short and J 3 bases short, with 10 bases between. The germline V gene encodes CDR1 LNHDA and CDR2 SQIVND (reference sequence). Full variable domain (remainder filled in from reference TRBV19 and TRBJ2-3): DGGITQSPKYLFRKEGQNVTLSCEQNLNHDAMYWYRQDPGQGLRLIYYSQIVNDFQKGDIAEGYSVSREKKESFPLTVTSAQKNPTAFYLCASSMQFRTDTQYFGPGTRLTVL.

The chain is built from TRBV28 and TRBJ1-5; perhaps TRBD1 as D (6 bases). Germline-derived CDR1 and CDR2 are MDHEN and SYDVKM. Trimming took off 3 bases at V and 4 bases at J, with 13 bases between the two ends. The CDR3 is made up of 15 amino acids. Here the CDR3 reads CASSFRQGRNQPQHF. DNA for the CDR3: TGTGCCAGCAGTTTTAGGCAGGGGCGTAATCAGCCCCAGCATTTT.

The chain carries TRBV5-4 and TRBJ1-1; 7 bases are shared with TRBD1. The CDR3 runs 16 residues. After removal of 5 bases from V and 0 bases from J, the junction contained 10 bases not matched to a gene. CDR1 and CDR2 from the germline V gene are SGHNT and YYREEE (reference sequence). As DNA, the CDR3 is TGTGCCAGCAGTTGGGACAGTACAGGAGTGAACACTGAAGCTTTCTTT. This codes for CASSWDSTGVNTEAFF.

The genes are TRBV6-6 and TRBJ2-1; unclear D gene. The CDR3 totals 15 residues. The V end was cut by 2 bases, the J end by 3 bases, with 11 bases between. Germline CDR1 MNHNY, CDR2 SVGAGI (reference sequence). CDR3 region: CASSYQLGFYNEQFF. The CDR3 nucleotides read TGTGCCAGCAGTTACCAGCTAGGCTTCTACAATGAGCAGTTCTTC.

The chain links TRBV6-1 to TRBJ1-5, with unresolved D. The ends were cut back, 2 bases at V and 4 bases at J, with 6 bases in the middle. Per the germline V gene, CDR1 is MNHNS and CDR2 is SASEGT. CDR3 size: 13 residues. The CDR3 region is CASSERANQPQHF. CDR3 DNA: TGTGCCAGCAGTGAAAGAGCGAATCAGCCCCAGCATTTT.

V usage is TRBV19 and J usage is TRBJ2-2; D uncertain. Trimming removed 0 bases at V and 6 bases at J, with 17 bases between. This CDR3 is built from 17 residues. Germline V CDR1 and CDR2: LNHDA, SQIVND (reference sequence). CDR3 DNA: TGTGCCAGTAGTATAGATGGTGGTAGGGTAAGCCCCGGGGAGCTGTTTTTT. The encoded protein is CASSIDGGRVSPGELFF.

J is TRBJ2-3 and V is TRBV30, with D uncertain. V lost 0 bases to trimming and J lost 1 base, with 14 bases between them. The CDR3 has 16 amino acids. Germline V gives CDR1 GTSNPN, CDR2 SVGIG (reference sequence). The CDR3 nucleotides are TGTGCCTGGAGTGTCTCATGGACGGCCGGCACAGATACGCAGTATTTT. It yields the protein CAWSVSWTAGTDTQYF.

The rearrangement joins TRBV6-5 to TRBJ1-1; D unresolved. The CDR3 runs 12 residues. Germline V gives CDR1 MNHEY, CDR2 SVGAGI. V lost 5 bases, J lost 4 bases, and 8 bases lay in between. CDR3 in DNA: TGTGCCAGCAGTGATTCTTCCACTGAAGCTTTCTTT. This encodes CASSDSSTEAFF.

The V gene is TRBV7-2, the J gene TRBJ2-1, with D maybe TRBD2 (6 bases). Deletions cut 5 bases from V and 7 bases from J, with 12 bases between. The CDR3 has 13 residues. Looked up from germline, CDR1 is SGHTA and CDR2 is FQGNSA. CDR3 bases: TGTGCCAGCAGCCCCCCCCGGGAGAATGAGCAGTTCTTC. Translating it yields CASSPPRENEQFF.

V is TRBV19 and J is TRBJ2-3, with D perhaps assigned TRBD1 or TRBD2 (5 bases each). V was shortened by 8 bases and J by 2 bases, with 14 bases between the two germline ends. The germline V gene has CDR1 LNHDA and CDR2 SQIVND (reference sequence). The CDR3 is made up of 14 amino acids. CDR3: CASWGRTDTDTQYF. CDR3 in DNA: TGTGCCAGTTGGGGACGGACGGACACAGATACGCAGTATTTT.

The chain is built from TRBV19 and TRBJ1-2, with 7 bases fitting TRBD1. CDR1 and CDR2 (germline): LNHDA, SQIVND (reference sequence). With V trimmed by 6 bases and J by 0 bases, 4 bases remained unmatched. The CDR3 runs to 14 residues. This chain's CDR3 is CASRGQATNYGYTF. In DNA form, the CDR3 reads TGTGCCAGTAGAGGACAGGCTACTAACTATGGCTACACCTTC.

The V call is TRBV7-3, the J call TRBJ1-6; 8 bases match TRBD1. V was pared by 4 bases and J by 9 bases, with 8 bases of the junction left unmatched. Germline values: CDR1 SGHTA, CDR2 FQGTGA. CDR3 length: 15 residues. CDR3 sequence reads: CASSSDGQGSSPLHF. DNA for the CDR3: TGTGCCAGCAGCTCGGACGGACAGGGCAGTTCACCCCTCCACTTT.

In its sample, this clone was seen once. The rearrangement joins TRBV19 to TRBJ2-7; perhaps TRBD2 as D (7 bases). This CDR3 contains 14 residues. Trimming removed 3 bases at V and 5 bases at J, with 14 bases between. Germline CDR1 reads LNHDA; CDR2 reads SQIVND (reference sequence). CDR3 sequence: CASSIGGPFDEQYF. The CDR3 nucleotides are TGTGCCAGTAGTATCGGGGGGCCCTTCGACGAGCAGTACTTC.

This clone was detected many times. DNA of the CDR3: TGTGCCAGCAGCAGCGAGCTGAACACTGAAGCTTTCTTT. Amino acid sequence: CASSSELNTEAFF. The chain recombines TRBV7-6 with TRBJ1-1; no clear D. The CDR3 runs to 13 residues. Germline V gives CDR1 SGHVS, CDR2 FNYEAQ. V dropped 5 bases and J dropped 0 bases, with 7 bases sitting between them. Combining the CDR3 with reference TRBV7-6 and TRBJ1-1 gives the whole variable domain GAGVSQSPRYKVTKRGQDVALRCDPISGHVSLYWYRQALGQGPEFLTYFNYEAQQDKSGLPNDRFSAERPEGSISTLTIQRTEQRDSAMYRCASSSELNTEAFFGQGTRLTVV.

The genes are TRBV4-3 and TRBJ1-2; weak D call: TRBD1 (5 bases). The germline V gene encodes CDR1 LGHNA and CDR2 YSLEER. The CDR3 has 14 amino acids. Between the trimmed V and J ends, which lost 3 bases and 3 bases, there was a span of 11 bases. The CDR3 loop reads CASSHPGRDYGYTF. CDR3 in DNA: TGCGCCAGCAGCCACCCGGGACGGGACTATGGCTACACCTTC.

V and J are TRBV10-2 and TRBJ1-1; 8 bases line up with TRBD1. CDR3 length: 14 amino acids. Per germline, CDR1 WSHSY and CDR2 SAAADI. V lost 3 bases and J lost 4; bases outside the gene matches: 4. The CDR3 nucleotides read TGCGCCAGCAGTGACAGGGGGCTGGGCACTGAAGCTTTCTTT. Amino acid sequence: CASSDRGLGTEAFF.

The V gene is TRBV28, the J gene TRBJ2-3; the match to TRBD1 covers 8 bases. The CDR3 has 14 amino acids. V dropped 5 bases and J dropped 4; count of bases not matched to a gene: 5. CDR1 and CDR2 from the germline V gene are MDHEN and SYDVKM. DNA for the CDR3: TGTGCCAGCAGTGTGGACAGGGTGTCAGATACGCAGTATTTT. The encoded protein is CASSVDRVSDTQYF.

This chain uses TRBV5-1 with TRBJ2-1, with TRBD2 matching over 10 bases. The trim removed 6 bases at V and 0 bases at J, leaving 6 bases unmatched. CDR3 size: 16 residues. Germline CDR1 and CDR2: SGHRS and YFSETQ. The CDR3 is CASTFTSGTSYNEQFF. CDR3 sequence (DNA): TGCGCCAGCACCTTCACTAGCGGGACCTCCTACAATGAGCAGTTCTTC.

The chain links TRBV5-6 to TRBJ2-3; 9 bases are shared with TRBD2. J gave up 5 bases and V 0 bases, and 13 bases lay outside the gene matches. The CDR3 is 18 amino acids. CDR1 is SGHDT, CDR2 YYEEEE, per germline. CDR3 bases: TGTGCCAGCAGCTTGGAAGTGGCGGGAGGGCGATGGGTAGATACGCAGTATTTT. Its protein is CASSLEVAGGRWVDTQYF.

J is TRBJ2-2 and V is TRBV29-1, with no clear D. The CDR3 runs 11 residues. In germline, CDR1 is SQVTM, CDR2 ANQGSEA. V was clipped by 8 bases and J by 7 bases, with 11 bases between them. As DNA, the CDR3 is TGCAGCTCGGCGGTGGGCGGGGAGCTGTTTTTT. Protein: CSSAVGGELFF.

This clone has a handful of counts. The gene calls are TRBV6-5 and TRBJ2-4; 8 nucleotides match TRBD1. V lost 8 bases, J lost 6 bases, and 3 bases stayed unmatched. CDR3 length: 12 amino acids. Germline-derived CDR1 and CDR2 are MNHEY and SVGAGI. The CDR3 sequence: CASGQGGNIQYF. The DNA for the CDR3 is TGTGCCAGCGGACAGGGAGGAAACATTCAGTACTTC.